This T cell receptor (beta chain) was profiled in a study of shared clonotypes between healthy human individuals. Whole-study results and caveats: Generation probabilities were higher for clonotypes shared across all four sorted-subset donors than for unshared ones.

It was at deep level that the assay was run. Generated by immunoSEQ multiplex PCR, the TCRdb table keeps only in-frame clones and is missing some. Of approximately 700,000 clones listed, 73% are singletons. Trimming took 7 bases from V and 3 from J; bases not matched to a gene: 2. Germline V gives CDR1 LNHDA, CDR2 SQIVND (reference sequence). The length of the CDR3 is 12 residues. In regard to this clone: Its antigen remains unidentified.

Material for sequencing was memory CD4+ T cells sorted from blood. As for subset: CD45RA-negative fraction. The chain is built from TRBV19 and TRBJ2-7; 8 bases fit TRBD2. This sequence was found in a woman between 25 and 40 years old in good health. The DNA of the CDR3 is TGTGCCAGTAATAGCGGGGACTACGAGCAGTACTTC. Amino acid sequence: CASNSGDYEQYF.